The T cell receptor (beta chain) under discussion was sequenced for a study of OX40 agonist ivuxolimab in advanced cancers. V was shortened by 3 bases and J by 3 bases, with 8 bases between the two germline ends. CDR3 length equals 13 residues. CDR1 SGHVS and CDR2 FQNEAQ come from the germline V gene. The method was immunoSEQ multiplex PCR; TCRdb's version includes in-frame clones alone and lacks a portion of them. The table lists tens of thousands of clones, roughly nine tenths of them singletons. The TCR sequence derives from an adult with an advanced solid tumor such as melanoma, head and neck, liver or kidney cancer. The J gene is TRBJ1-1, the V gene TRBV7-8, with TRBD1 as a possible D gene (6 bases). The sequencing used CD4+ or CD8+ T cells sorted from blood, collected in a trial of the OX40 agonist ivuxolimab. CDR3 nucleotides: TGTGCCAGCAGCTTTTACAGGGACACTGAAGCTTTCTTT. Translated: CASSFYRDTEAFF.